A selection of T cell receptor beta chains follows, all from one sample in a study of CD8+CD57+ T cells in acquired aplastic anemia. TCRdb analysed the reads with MiXCR anew, one entry per CDR3 protein. Found here are 74,000 or so distinct CDR3 sequences, roughly half of them singletons; the top ten hold approximately 8.3%. What was sequenced was sorted CD4+, CD8+, or CD8+CD57+ T cells (not recorded which) from PBMCs. All receptors derive from a human donor in good health, serving as a control. CDR3s include the opening cysteine and the closing phenylalanine or tryptophan. Each record gives: CDR3 length, J gene, D gene, clone size, V gene, CDR3 protein, CDR3 DNA. D genes are given only for firm matches. The size of a clone is reported for some rows only, either as once, few or many, or as a class for expanded clones.

13 | TRBJ2-7 | - | many | TRBV20-1 | CSAEGGSNYEQYF | TGCAGTGCTGAAGGGGGGTCCAACTACGAGCAGTACTTC
14 | TRBJ1-4 | TRBD1 | once | TRBV7-2 | CASSPGTGNEKLFF | TGTGCCAGCAGCCCCGGGACAGGGAATGAAAAACTGTTTTTT
13 | TRBJ1-4 | TRBD1 | many | TRBV13 | CASSRGTGDPPTF | TGTGCCAGCAGCCGAGGGACAGGGGATCCCCCTACATTT
13 | TRBJ1-3 | - | - | TRBV20-1 | CSASSGAGNTIYF | TGCAGTGCTAGTTCCGGGGCTGGAAACACCATATATTTT
16 | TRBJ2-3 | TRBD2 | few | TRBV27 | CASSTLAGGFTDTQYF | TGTGCCAGCAGTACCCTAGCGGGAGGTTTTACAGATACGCAGTATTTT
13 | TRBJ1-1 | - | medium-sized | TRBV19 | CASTLEWGTEAFF | TGTGCCAGTACCCTGGAATGGGGCACTGAAGCTTTCTTT
13 | TRBJ1-2 | - | many | TRBV5-6 | CASSLAAEDGYTF | TGTGCCAGCAGCTTGGCGGCAGAAGATGGCTACACCTTC
15 | TRBJ1-6 | TRBD1 | once | TRBV10-3 | CAVGQGNNQGSPLHF | TGTGCCGTCGGACAGGGAAATAACCAGGGGTCACCCCTCCACTTT
11 | TRBJ1-1 | - | - | TRBV19 | CASRAVTEAFF | TGTGCCAGTAGGGCCGTCACTGAAGCTTTCTTT
13 | TRBJ1-2 | - | once | TRBV5-8 | CASSLRQVGISTF | TGTGCCAGCAGCCTGAGACAGGTTGGGATATCCACCTTC
16 | TRBJ2-7 | - | many | TRBV4-1 | CASSQDSGQGSYEQYF | TGCGCCAGCAGCCAAGATTCCGGGCAGGGATCCTACGAGCAGTACTTC
12 | TRBJ1-5 | TRBD1 | - | TRBV20-1 | CSAGTENQPQHF | TGCAGTGCCGGGACAGAGAATCAGCCCCAGCATTTT
14 | TRBJ2-7 | - | many | TRBV19 | CASSIGAGSAEQYF | TGTGCCAGTAGTATAGGAGCGGGCTCTGCCGAGCAGTACTTC
14 | TRBJ1-1 | - | - | TRBV2 | CASSETHVDSEAFF | TGTGCCAGCAGTGAAACCCACGTCGACAGTGAAGCTTTCTTT
16 | TRBJ2-3 | - | - | TRBV5-6 | CASSLAWGASTDTQYF | TGTGCCAGCAGCTTGGCCTGGGGGGCTAGCACAGATACGCAGTATTTT